The rows below give T cell receptor beta chains drawn from one sample of a study of CD8 T cells in ankylosing spondylitis. Each CDR3 protein gets one entry after TCRdb re-called the 5' RACE reads with MiXCR. The sample has over 400,000 distinct CDR3 sequences, around 26% seen once. The sample comprised blood, either unsorted or a sorted T cell fraction (not recorded which). Receptor source: a male donor with ankylosing spondylitis. CDR3s include the opening cysteine and the closing phenylalanine or tryptophan. A D gene is named only where the DNA matches it firmly. Clone sizes are given selectively: once, few, many, or a class where the clone is expanded.

TRBV20-1	TRBJ2-3	.	TRBD1	CSAYDRGMGDTQYF	TGCAGTGCTTACGACAGGGGGATGGGAGATACGCAGTATTTT
TRBV7-9	TRBJ2-1	.	TRBD2	CASSVATSGFNEQFF	TGTGCCAGCAGCGTCGCTACTAGCGGGTTCAATGAGCAGTTCTTC
TRBV11-3	TRBJ2-1	few	TRBD2	CASSLETSGRGGSEQFF	TGTGCCAGCAGCTTGGAGACTAGCGGGAGGGGGGGTAGTGAGCAGTTCTTC
TRBV6-1	TRBJ1-3	.	.	CASARGLPSGNTIYF	TGTGCCAGCGCCAGGGGTCTCCCCTCTGGAAACACCATATATTTT
TRBV20-1	TRBJ2-3	.	TRBD2	CSARISGVGTDTQYF	TGCAGTGCTAGGATTAGCGGGGTGGGGACAGATACGCAGTATTTT
TRBV7-2	TRBJ2-2	few	.	CASSLGPLTGTGELFF	TGTGCCAGCAGCTTAGGTCCCTTAACGGGGACCGGGGAGCTGTTTTTT
TRBV5-6	TRBJ2-2	few	.	CASSVLARERGGELFF	TGTGCCAGCAGCGTGTTGGCGAGGGAGAGGGGCGGGGAGCTGTTTTTT
TRBV10-3	TRBJ2-7	.	TRBD2	CAISESGLAGWEQYF	TGTGCCATCAGTGAGTCGGGACTAGCGGGATGGGAGCAGTACTTC
TRBV20-1	TRBJ1-6	.	.	CSAVTRDYNSPLHF	TGCAGTGCCGTTACCAGGGACTATAATTCACCCCTCCACTTT
TRBV3-1	TRBJ2-2	few	.	CASSLTGITGELFF	TGTGCCAGCAGCCTTACAGGGATCACCGGGGAGCTGTTTTTT
TRBV7-9	TRBJ2-3	few	TRBD1	CASHGTGPGDTQYF	TGTGCCAGCCACGGGACAGGGCCGGGAGATACGCAGTATTTT
TRBV5-1	TRBJ2-5	.	.	CASRREAGAGETQYF	TGCGCCAGCAGGCGAGAGGCAGGGGCCGGAGAGACCCAGTACTTC
TRBV6-5	TRBJ2-2	.	.	CASSYSEGLTNTGELFF	TGTGCCAGCAGTTACTCGGAGGGCCTGACGAACACCGGGGAGCTGTTTTTT
TRBV4-2	TRBJ2-1	.	TRBD2	CASSQDPTASGRLVRRNEQFF	TGTGCCAGCAGCCAAGATCCTACGGCTAGCGGAAGGCTAGTACGACGCAATGAGCAGTTCTTC
TRBV20-1	TRBJ2-1	.	TRBD2	CSARDARGLAGFYNEQFF	TGCAGTGCTAGAGACGCCAGAGGACTAGCGGGATTTTACAATGAGCAGTTCTTC
TRBV5-6	TRBJ1-1	.	.	CASSLRAGRTEAFF	TGTGCCAGCAGCTTGAGGGCAGGTCGGACTGAAGCTTTCTTT
TRBV12-3/TRBV12-4	TRBJ2-5	.	TRBD2	CASSLPRTRGRETQYF	TGTGCCAGCAGTTTACCGAGGACTAGGGGAAGGGAGACCCAGTACTTC
TRBV24-1	TRBJ1-2	.	.	CATSDRDTEYYGYTF	TGTGCCACCAGTGACCGGGACACGGAGTACTATGGCTACACCTTC
TRBV3-1	TRBJ1-1	.	.	CASSRFMNTEAFF	TGTGCCAGCAGCCGCTTTATGAACACTGAAGCTTTCTTT
TRBV11-2	TRBJ2-1	.	TRBD2	CASSLDPRLAGIGTDNEQFF	TGTGCCAGCAGCTTAGATCCCAGACTAGCGGGAATCGGTACCGATAATGAGCAGTTCTTC
TRBV29-1	TRBJ2-3	many	.	CSVEEVGDTQYF	TGCAGCGTTGAAGAGGTCGGGGATACGCAGTATTTT
TRBV6-1	TRBJ2-7	.	TRBD2	CASRQGRGESYEQYF	TGTGCCAGCAGGCAAGGACGGGGGGAATCCTACGAGCAGTACTTC
TRBV5-1	TRBJ2-3	few	TRBD1	CASSFTGTGGSDTQYF	TGCGCCAGCAGTTTTACCGGGACAGGGGGTTCCGATACGCAGTATTTT
TRBV12-3/TRBV12-4	TRBJ1-2	few	TRBD1	CASSSDRGIGGYTF	TGTGCCAGCAGTTCTGACAGGGGGATAGGTGGCTACACCTTC
TRBV6-2/TRBV6-3	TRBJ2-1	.	.	CASSVASSVSEQFF	TGTGCCAGCAGTGTCGCTAGCTCGGTCAGTGAGCAGTTCTTC
TRBV11-2	TRBJ2-1	.	.	CASSSPSEHEQFF	TGTGCCAGCAGTTCCCCCTCGGAGCATGAGCAGTTCTTC
TRBV5-1	TRBJ1-4	few	.	CASSLPGGRKLFF	TGCGCCAGCAGCTTGCCAGGCGGACGGAAACTGTTTTTT
TRBV15	TRBJ1-5	few	.	CATSRDGNNQPQHF	TGTGCCACCAGCAGAGATGGGAACAATCAGCCCCAGCATTTT
TRBV24-1	TRBJ2-2	.	.	CATSEPGNTGELFF	TGTGCCACCAGTGAGCCAGGGAACACCGGGGAGCTGTTTTTT
TRBV20-1	TRBJ2-5	few	TRBD2	CSASRLARGETQYF	TGCAGTGCTTCCCGACTAGCGAGAGGGGAGACCCAGTACTTC
TRBV11-2	TRBJ2-7	.	.	CASRGPVKDEQYF	TGTGCCAGCAGGGGACCTGTCAAGGACGAGCAGTACTTC
TRBV20-1	TRBJ1-2	.	TRBD1	CSARDRGRSDGYTF	TGCAGTGCTAGGGACAGGGGGCGCTCGGATGGCTACACCTTC
TRBV30	TRBJ1-3	.	.	CAWSVGGAGNTIYF	TGTGCCTGGAGTGTAGGCGGAGCTGGAAACACCATATATTTT
TRBV20-1	TRBJ2-7	few	.	CSARDGPRESEQYF	TGCAGTGCTAGAGACGGGCCCAGGGAAAGCGAGCAGTACTTC
TRBV5-1	TRBJ1-2	.	.	CASSLDGDGYTF	TGCGCCAGCAGCTTGGACGGGGATGGCTACACCTTC